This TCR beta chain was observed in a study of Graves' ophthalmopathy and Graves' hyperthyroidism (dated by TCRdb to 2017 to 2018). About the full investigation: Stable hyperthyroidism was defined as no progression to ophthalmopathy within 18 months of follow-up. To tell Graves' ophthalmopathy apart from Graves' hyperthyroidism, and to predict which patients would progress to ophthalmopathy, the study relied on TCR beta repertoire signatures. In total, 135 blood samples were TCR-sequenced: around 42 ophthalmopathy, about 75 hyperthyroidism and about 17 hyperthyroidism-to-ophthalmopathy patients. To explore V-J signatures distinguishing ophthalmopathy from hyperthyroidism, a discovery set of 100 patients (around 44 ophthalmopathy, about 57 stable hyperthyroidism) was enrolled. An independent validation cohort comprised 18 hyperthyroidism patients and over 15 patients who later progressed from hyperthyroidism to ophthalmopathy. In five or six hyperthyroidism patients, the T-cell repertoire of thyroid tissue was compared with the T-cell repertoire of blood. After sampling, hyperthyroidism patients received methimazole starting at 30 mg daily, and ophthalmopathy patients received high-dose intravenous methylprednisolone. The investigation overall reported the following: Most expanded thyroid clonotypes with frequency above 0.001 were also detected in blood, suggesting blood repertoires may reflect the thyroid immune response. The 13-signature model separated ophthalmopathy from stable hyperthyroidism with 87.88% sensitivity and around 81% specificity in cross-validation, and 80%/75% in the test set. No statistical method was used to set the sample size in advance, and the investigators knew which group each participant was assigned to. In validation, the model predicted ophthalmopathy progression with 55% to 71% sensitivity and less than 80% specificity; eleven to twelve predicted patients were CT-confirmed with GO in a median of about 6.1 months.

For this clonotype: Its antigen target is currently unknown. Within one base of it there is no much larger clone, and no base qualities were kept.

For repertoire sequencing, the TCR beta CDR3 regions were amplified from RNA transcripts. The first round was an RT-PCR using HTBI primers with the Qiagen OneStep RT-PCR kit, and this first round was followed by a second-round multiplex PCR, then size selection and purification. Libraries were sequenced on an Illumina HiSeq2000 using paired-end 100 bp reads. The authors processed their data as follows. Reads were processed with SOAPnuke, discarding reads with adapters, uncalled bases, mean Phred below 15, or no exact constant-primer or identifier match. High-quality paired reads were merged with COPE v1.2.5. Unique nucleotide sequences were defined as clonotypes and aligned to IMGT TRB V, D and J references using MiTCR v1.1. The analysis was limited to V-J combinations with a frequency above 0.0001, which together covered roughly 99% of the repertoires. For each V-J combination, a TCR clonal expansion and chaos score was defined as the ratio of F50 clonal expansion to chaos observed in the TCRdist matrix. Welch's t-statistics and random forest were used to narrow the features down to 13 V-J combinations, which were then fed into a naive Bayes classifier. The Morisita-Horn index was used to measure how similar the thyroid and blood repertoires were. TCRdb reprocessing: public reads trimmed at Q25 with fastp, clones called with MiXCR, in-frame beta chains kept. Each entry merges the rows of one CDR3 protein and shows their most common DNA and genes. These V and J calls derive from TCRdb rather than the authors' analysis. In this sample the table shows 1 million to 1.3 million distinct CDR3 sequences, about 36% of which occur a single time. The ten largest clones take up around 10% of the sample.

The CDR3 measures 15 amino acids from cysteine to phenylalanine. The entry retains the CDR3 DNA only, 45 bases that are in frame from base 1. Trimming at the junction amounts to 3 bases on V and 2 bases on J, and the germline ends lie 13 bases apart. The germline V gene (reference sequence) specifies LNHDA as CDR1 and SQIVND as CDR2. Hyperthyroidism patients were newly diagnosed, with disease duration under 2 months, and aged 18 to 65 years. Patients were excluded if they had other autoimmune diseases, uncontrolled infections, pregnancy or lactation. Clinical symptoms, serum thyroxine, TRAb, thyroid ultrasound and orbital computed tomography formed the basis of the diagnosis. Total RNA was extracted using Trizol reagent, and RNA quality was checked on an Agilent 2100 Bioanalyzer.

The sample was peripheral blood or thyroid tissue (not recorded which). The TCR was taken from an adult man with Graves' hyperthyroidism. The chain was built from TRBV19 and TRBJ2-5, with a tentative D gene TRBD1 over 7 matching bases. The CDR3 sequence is CASSMGGQSQETQYF. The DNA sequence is TGTGCCAGTAGTATGGGGGGACAGTCACAAGAGACCCAGTACTTC.